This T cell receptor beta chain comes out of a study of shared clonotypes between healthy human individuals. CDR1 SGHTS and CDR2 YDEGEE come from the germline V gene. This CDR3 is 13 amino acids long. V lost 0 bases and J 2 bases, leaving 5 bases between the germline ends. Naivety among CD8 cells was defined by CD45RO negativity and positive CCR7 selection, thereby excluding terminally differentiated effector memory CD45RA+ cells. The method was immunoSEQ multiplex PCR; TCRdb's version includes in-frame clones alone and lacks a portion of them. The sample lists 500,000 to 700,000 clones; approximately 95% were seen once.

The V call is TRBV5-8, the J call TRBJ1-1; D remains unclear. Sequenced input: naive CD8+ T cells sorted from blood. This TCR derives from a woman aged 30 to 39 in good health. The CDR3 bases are TGTGCCAGCAGCTTGGGTCCCAACACTGAAGCTTTCTTT. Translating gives CASSLGPNTEAFF.